These 20 T cell receptor beta chains were all obtained from the same sample, sequenced in a study of T cell responses to AZD1222 COVID-19 vaccine. The repertoire was sequenced with immunoSEQ multiplex PCR; TCRdb's copy has only in-frame clones and lacks some. The sample lists roughly 140,000 clones; just over 85% were seen once. This sample comprised peripheral blood, obtained on day 0 of AZD1222 vaccination. These TCRs come from an adult in good health.

The genes are TRBV6-2 or TRBV6-3 and TRBJ1-1; 7 bases map to TRBD1. V lost 0 bases, J lost 6 bases, and 1 base stayed unmatched. Germline loops: CDR1 MNHEY, CDR2 SVGEGT. The CDR3 covers 13 residues. CDR3 DNA sequence: TGTGCCAGCAGTTACTCAGACAGGGCTGAAGCTTTCTTT. It codes for CASSYSDRAEAFF.

The chain joins TRBV7-9 to TRBJ1-2, with 11 bases that match TRBD1. Germline loops: CDR1 SEHNR, CDR2 FQNEAQ (reference sequence). This CDR3 has 16 residues. V lost 4 bases and J lost 6; bases outside the gene matches: 10. This CDR3 is CASSSSGQGASDGYTF. DNA for the CDR3: TGTGCCAGCAGCTCATCTGGACAGGGGGCATCAGATGGCTACACCTTC.

This chain links TRBV7-5 with TRBJ2-1. TRBV7-5 is designated a pseudogene. This CDR3 has 15 amino acids. This CDR3 reads CVRSSPEAPYNEQFF. CDR3 bases: TGTGTCAGAAGTTCACCGGAAGCTCCCTACAATGAGCAGTTCTTC.

The gene calls are TRBV11-3 and TRBJ2-1, with D hard to call. CDR1 and CDR2 (germline): SGHNT, YENEEA. Trimming stripped 0 bases from V and 10 bases from J, with 13 bases between. This CDR3 is 14 amino acids long. The CDR3 DNA follows: TGTGCCAGCAGCTTAGATCCCTCCTTGCCCGAGCAGTTCTTC. Protein: CASSLDPSLPEQFF.

J is TRBJ1-2 and V is TRBV7-2; possible D gene TRBD1, 6 bases. Trimming pared 5 bases from V and 0 bases from J, leaving 10 bases between. CDR3 size: 14 residues. Germline V gene sequence: CDR1 SGHTA, CDR2 FQGNSA. DNA for the CDR3: TGTGCCAGCAGCGGACAGACCTCTAACTATGGCTACACCTTC. Its protein product is CASSGQTSNYGYTF.

This clone was found a few times. J is TRBJ1-2 and V is TRBV10-3, with D uncertain. Germline-derived CDR1 and CDR2 are ENHRY and SYGVKD. This CDR3 region has 12 residues. V was cut by 0 bases and J by 8 bases, with 7 bases left in between. The CDR3 nucleotides read TGTGCCATCAGTGAGTCTGTGGGAGGCTACACCTTC. Protein: CAISESVGGYTF.

Regarding this clone: The junction departs from germline at one end; a sequencing error may be responsible. The chain uses TRBV5-4 and TRBJ2-7; 10 bases are a match to TRBD1. The germline V gene has CDR1 SGHNT and CDR2 YYREEE (reference sequence). This CDR3 has 13 amino acids. The CDR3 reads CASSHARQGAYQF. The CDR3 bases are TGTGCCAGCAGCCACGCCCGACAGGGGGCGTACCAGTTC.

The chain has TRBV28 and TRBJ1-4; D is perhaps TRBD1 (5 bases). Between the trimmed V and J ends, which lost 1 base and 4 bases, there was a span of 10 bases. Germline V gene sequence: CDR1 MDHEN, CDR2 SYDVKM. The CDR3 is 15 amino acids. The CDR3 bases are TGTGCCAGCAGTTTATTGGGGCCTTATAATGAAAAACTGTTTTTT. Protein: CASSLLGPYNEKLFF.

The chain joins TRBV27 to TRBJ2-7; D may be TRBD1 (7 bases). The V end was cut by 10 bases, the J end by 0 bases, with 13 bases between. The germline gives CDR1 MNHEY, CDR2 SMNVEV (reference sequence). The CDR3 sequence is 13 residues long. Here the CDR3 DNA reads TGTGCCACCTCAGGGGGGAGCTCCTACGAGCAGTACTTC. Amino acid sequence: CATSGGSSYEQYF.

This chain connects TRBV29-1 to TRBJ2-2; no firm D call. Trimming removed 3 bases at V and 1 base at J, with 6 bases between. The germline CDR1 and CDR2 sequences are SQVTM and ANQGSEA. The CDR3 has 13 residues. Here the CDR3 DNA reads TGCAGCGTTGACCCGAGGAACACCGGGGAGCTGTTTTTT. Residues: CSVDPRNTGELFF.

V usage is TRBV19 and J usage is TRBJ2-7; either TRBD1 or TRBD2 may supply D (5 bases each). CDR1 and CDR2 (germline): LNHDA, SQIVND (reference sequence). The CDR3 consists of 15 residues. V was shortened by 3 bases and J by 1 base, with 13 bases between the two germline ends. CDR3: CASSISGTSSYEQYF. Here the CDR3 DNA reads TGTGCCAGTAGTATTTCCGGGACGTCTTCCTACGAGCAGTACTTC.

The rearrangement joins TRBV7-2 to TRBJ2-3, with D tentatively TRBD1 (6 bases). The CDR3 length is 13 residues. The germline gives CDR1 SGHTA, CDR2 FQGNSA. The V and J ends lost 5 bases and 6 bases respectively, with 12 bases between them. The CDR3 loop reads CASSEQGYDTQYF. The CDR3, as DNA: TGTGCCAGCAGCGAACAGGGTTACGATACGCAGTATTTT.

In its sample, this clone was seen once. This chain joins TRBV11-2 and TRBJ1-1; perhaps TRBD1 as D (6 bases). This CDR3 is 13 amino acids long. V was shortened by 5 bases and J by 3 bases, with 10 bases between the two germline ends. CDR1 and CDR2 from the germline V gene are SGHAT and FQNNGV. In DNA form, the CDR3 reads TGTGCCAGCAGCATGGACAGTTACACTGAAGCTTTCTTT. Amino acid sequence: CASSMDSYTEAFF.

The chain carries TRBV20-1 and TRBJ2-6; 8 nucleotides match TRBD2. The CDR3 is 15 residues long. The V gene end was trimmed by 7 bases and the J gene end by 0 bases; junction bases not matched to a gene: 5. CDR1 DFQATT and CDR2 SNEGSKA come from the germline V gene (reference sequence). The CDR3 spells CSGSSGDSGANVLTF. The CDR3 DNA follows: TGCAGTGGTAGTAGCGGGGACTCTGGGGCCAACGTCCTGACTTTC.

The CDR3 nucleotides are TGTGCCAGCAGTTACAGCGCAGGCGCGGGAAAGACCCAGTACTTC. Residues: CASSYSAGAGKTQYF. The rearrangement joins TRBV6-5 to TRBJ2-5; perhaps TRBD2 as D (6 bases). V was clipped by 2 bases and J by 6 bases, with 16 bases between them. This CDR3 spans 15 amino acids. Germline CDR1 is MNHEY and CDR2 is SVGAGI.

J is TRBJ2-1 and V is TRBV18; 7 bases align to TRBD2. Germline loops: CDR1 KGHSH, CDR2 LQKENI. The CDR3 is made up of 14 amino acids. Trimming took 2 bases from V and 6 from J; bases not matched to a gene: 4. The CDR3 here is CASSPAGETNEQFF. The CDR3 DNA reads TGTGCCAGCTCACCAGCGGGAGAGACCAATGAGCAGTTCTTC.

This chain uses TRBV6-5 with TRBJ1-1; D not certain. V was trimmed by 8 bases and J by 1 base, leaving 14 bases between them. This CDR3 contains 14 residues. The germline CDR1 and CDR2 sequences are MNHEY and SVGAGI. The CDR3: CASRLSAGNTEAFF. CDR3 bases: TGTGCCAGCCGGCTCTCGGCGGGGAACACTGAAGCTTTCTTT.

The chain recombines TRBV6-2 or TRBV6-3 with TRBJ1-2, with a weak D call TRBD1 (6 bases). Trimming cost V 2 bases and J 2 bases, with 15 bases left between them. Germline V lookup: CDR1 MNHEY, CDR2 SVGEGT. The CDR3 extends over 16 amino acids. CDR3 region: CASSYERRGGNYGYTF. As DNA, the CDR3 is TGTGCCAGCAGTTACGAACGGAGGGGGGGAAACTATGGCTACACCTTC.

The chain links TRBV3-1 (or the pseudogene TRBV3-2) to TRBJ2-1, with 7 nucleotides matching TRBD2. This CDR3 region has 16 residues. Germline CDR1 and CDR2: LGHDT and YNNKEL (reference sequence). V lost 0 bases, J lost 4 bases, and 6 bases stayed unmatched. The CDR3: CASSQDPPSGYNEQFF. The CDR3 nucleotides are TGTGCCAGCAGCCAAGATCCGCCTAGCGGTTACAATGAGCAGTTCTTC.

This clone has only a few counts. The rearrangement joins TRBV6-2 or TRBV6-3 to TRBJ2-7, with TRBD2 matching 7 bases. Trimming cost V 4 bases and J 7 bases; bases outside gene matches: 10. This CDR3 is built from 14 residues. The germline V gene encodes CDR1 MNHEY and CDR2 SVGEGT. DNA for the CDR3: TGTGCCAGCAGTTTAACCGGGACTACCGTGGAGCAGTACTTC. This gives the protein CASSLTGTTVEQYF.